Below are 28 T cell receptor beta chains sequenced from a single sample in a study of blood T cell repertoires in COVID-19. The repertoire was sequenced with immunoSEQ multiplex PCR; TCRdb's copy has only in-frame clones and lacks some. The data show a few hundred thousand clones, with roughly 86% seen just once and roughly 2.9% held by the top ten. The specimen was PBMCs or T cells enriched from blood (not recorded which). The receptors derive from a woman between 50 and 59 years old who had been exposed to COVID-19.

This sequence joins TRBV9 and TRBJ2-5; 12 bases are a match to TRBD2. With V trimmed by 4 bases and J by 2 bases, 3 bases remained unmatched. There are 15 residues in the CDR3. Germline values: CDR1 SGDLS, CDR2 YYNGEE. CDR3 region: CASSLGTSGQETQYF. The DNA for the CDR3 is TGTGCCAGCAGCCTGGGGACTAGCGGGCAAGAGACCCAGTACTTC.

The V call is TRBV5-4, the J call TRBJ2-2; D is perhaps TRBD2 (6 bases). The V end was cut by 4 bases, the J end by 0 bases, with 13 bases between. The CDR3 runs 16 residues. Germline V gene lookup returns CDR1 SGHNT and CDR2 YYREEE (reference sequence). As DNA, the CDR3 is TGTGCCAGCAGCGCTATGGAGGGCCCGAACACCGGGGAGCTGTTTTTT. This gives the protein CASSAMEGPNTGELFF. The whole variable domain, filled in from reference TRBV5-4 and TRBJ2-2, reads ETGVTQSPTHLIKTRGQQVTLRCSSQSGHNTVSWYQQALGQGPQFIFQYYREEENGRGNFPPRFSGLQFPNYSSELNVNALELDDSALYLCASSAMEGPNTGELFFGEGSRLTVL.

J is TRBJ1-6 and V is TRBV25-1; D ambiguous. Trimming shortened V by 6 bases and J by 9 bases, and 9 bases separated the two germline ends. The CDR3 is 12 residues long. Germline V gene sequence: CDR1 MGHDK, CDR2 SYGVNS. CDR3 protein: CASSQVRSPLHF. The CDR3 region has the DNA TGTGCCAGCAGCCAGGTCCGTTCACCCCTCCACTTT.

The chain joins TRBV7-9 to TRBJ2-5; tentatively, D is TRBD2 (6 bases). V gave up 2 bases and J gave up 4 bases, with 11 bases separating them. The CDR3 has 14 amino acids. Germline CDR1 is SEHNR and CDR2 is FQNEAQ (reference sequence). DNA for the CDR3: TGTGCCAGCAGCTTACAACTAGCTGGAGAGACCCAGTACTTC. This sequence encodes CASSLQLAGETQYF.

This clone showed up just a few times. V usage is TRBV7-6 and J usage is TRBJ1-5, with D hard to call. The CDR3 loop spans 15 amino acids. Per the germline V gene, CDR1 is SGHVS and CDR2 is FNYEAQ. Trimming removed 1 base at V and 3 bases at J, with 10 bases between. The CDR3 protein is CASSLGHADNQPQHF. CDR3 in DNA: TGTGCCAGCAGCTTAGGTCACGCAGACAATCAGCCCCAGCATTTT.

V gene TRBV28 combines with J gene TRBJ2-7, with D perhaps matching TRBD1 (5 bases). Per germline, CDR1 MDHEN and CDR2 SYDVKM. The V end was cut by 3 bases, the J end by 4 bases, with 10 bases between. The CDR3 is 13 amino acids. The CDR3 is CASSLGQLYEQYF. The CDR3 DNA sequence: TGTGCCAGCAGTTTGGGGCAGCTTTACGAGCAGTACTTC.

The chain uses TRBV3-1 (or the pseudogene TRBV3-2) and TRBJ1-1; tentative D call: TRBD1 (6 bases). With 2 bases removed from V and 7 bases from J, the gap between germline ends came to 17 bases. Germline CDR1 reads LGHDT; CDR2 reads YNNKEL (reference sequence). The length of the CDR3 is 15 residues. CDR3 DNA: TGTGCCAGCAGCCAAAGAGCAGGACAGCAGAATGAAGCTTTCTTT. Translated: CASSQRAGQQNEAFF.

The CDR3 loop reads CASSPAGRTYEQYF. The CDR3 region has the DNA TGCGCCAGCAGCCCAGCGGGGCGAACCTACGAGCAGTACTTC. The V gene is TRBV4-1, the J gene TRBJ2-7, with 7 bases lining up with TRBD2. The CDR3 length is 14 residues. V gave up 4 bases and J gave up 2 bases; unmatched junction bases: 5. Per the germline V gene, CDR1 is MGHRA and CDR2 is YSYEKL.

This chain uses TRBV30 with TRBJ1-1; tentative D call: TRBD1 (6 bases). The V end was cut by 4 bases, the J end by 0 bases, with 21 bases between. This CDR3 comprises 17 residues. Germline V gives CDR1 GTSNPN, CDR2 SVGIG (reference sequence). The CDR3 sequence: CAWNKQGAFNVNTEAFF. In nucleotides, the CDR3 is TGTGCCTGGAACAAACAGGGCGCGTTTAATGTGAACACTGAAGCTTTCTTT.

The J gene is TRBJ1-1, the V gene TRBV5-1; the D gene is possibly TRBD1 (6 bases). V lost 3 bases and J 0 bases, leaving 15 bases between the germline ends. The CDR3 covers 16 residues. CDR1 and CDR2 (germline): SGHRS, YFSETQ. The CDR3 here is CASSSGQTIMNTEAFF. The CDR3 DNA follows: TGCGCCAGCAGCTCTGGACAGACTATAATGAACACTGAAGCTTTCTTT.

This sequence joins TRBV18 and TRBJ2-1; TRBD2 matches 7 bases. Per germline, CDR1 KGHSH and CDR2 LQKENI. V dropped 4 bases and J dropped 4; count of bases not matched to a gene: 7. This CDR3 contains 15 residues. In DNA, the CDR3 is TGTGCCAGCTCACGACCGGGACTACGATACAATGAGCAGTTCTTC. Its translation: CASSRPGLRYNEQFF.

The chain is built from TRBV19 and TRBJ2-3, with D maybe TRBD1 (6 bases). The CDR3 totals 15 residues. CDR1 is LNHDA, CDR2 SQIVND, per germline (reference sequence). V was trimmed by 1 base and J by 2 bases, leaving 10 bases between them. The CDR3 DNA follows: TGTGCCAGTAGTATAGGCCAGGGGCCCACAGATACGCAGTATTTT. It yields the protein CASSIGQGPTDTQYF.

The V call is TRBV10-3, the J call TRBJ1-1, with 8 bases fitting TRBD1. CDR1 is ENHRY, CDR2 SYGVKD, per germline. The V segment lost 6 bases and the J segment 0 bases; nucleotides outside the gene matches: 9. The CDR3 runs to 16 residues. CDR3 sequence reads: CAISKTGETMNTEAFF. The CDR3 DNA is TGTGCCATCAGCAAGACAGGGGAAACCATGAACACTGAAGCTTTCTTT.

The chain combines TRBV3-1 (or the pseudogene TRBV3-2) with TRBJ2-5; TRBD2 matches at 8 bases. V gave up 1 base and J gave up 5 bases; unmatched junction bases: 6. Per the germline V gene, CDR1 is LGHDT and CDR2 is YNNKEL (reference sequence). The CDR3 loop spans 15 amino acids. In nucleotides, the CDR3 is TGTGCCAGCAGCCAAGCCGCGGGGGGCTGGGAGACCCAGTACTTC. Its translation is CASSQAAGGWETQYF.

This clone was seen only once. This rearrangement joins TRBV5-1 to TRBJ2-3; 7 nucleotides match TRBD1. The V gene's germline CDR1 is SGHRS and CDR2 YFSETQ. The CDR3 is 16 residues long. V lost 2 bases, J lost 1 base, and 7 bases stayed unmatched. The CDR3 DNA reads as TGCGCCAGCAGCTTTCTTCAGGGGGACGGCACAGATACGCAGTATTTT. Amino acid sequence: CASSFLQGDGTDTQYF.

V and J are TRBV6-4 and TRBJ2-5; D ambiguous. Trimming removed 0 bases at V and 7 bases at J, with 9 bases between. Per the germline V gene, CDR1 is MRHNA and CDR2 is SNTAGT. CDR3 length: 13 residues. DNA for the CDR3: TGTGCCAGCAGTGACTCTGAGGTATCGACCCAGTACTTC. Amino acids: CASSDSEVSTQYF.

The genes are TRBV4-1 and TRBJ1-5; TRBD1 agrees at 7 bases. With V trimmed by 0 bases and J by 8 bases, 7 bases remained unmatched. The CDR3 runs to 15 residues. Germline loops: CDR1 MGHRA, CDR2 YSYEKL. DNA of the CDR3: TGCGCCAGCAGCCAAGAGCAGGGCGACAGGGAGCCCCAGCATTTT. Encoded protein: CASSQEQGDREPQHF.

The chain carries TRBV5-1 and TRBJ2-5; TRBD2 matches at 8 bases. V was clipped by 4 bases and J by 0 bases; unmatched bases: 5. Germline lookup yields CDR1 SGHRS and CDR2 YFSETQ. This CDR3 has 15 amino acids. The CDR3 DNA sequence: TGCGCCAGCAGCCCAATCGGGGGGGACCAAGAGACCCAGTACTTC. Protein: CASSPIGGDQETQYF.

The rearrangement joins TRBV27 to TRBJ2-5, with D possibly TRBD2 on 6 matching bases. The V end lost 2 bases, the J end lost 2 bases, and 9 bases lay between the germline ends. Per germline, CDR1 MNHEY and CDR2 SMNVEV (reference sequence). CDR3 size: 14 residues. The CDR3 DNA sequence: TGTGCCAGCAGTTTACCGGGGGTACAAGAGACCCAGTACTTC. Its translation is CASSLPGVQETQYF.

This clone has only a few counts. V usage is TRBV7-9 and J usage is TRBJ1-3; D unclear. V shed 5 bases and J shed 0 bases, with 17 bases lying between them. Germline CDR1 SEHNR, CDR2 FQNEAQ (reference sequence). The CDR3 length is 17 residues. The CDR3 sequence is CASSPERRVSSGNTIYF. The CDR3 DNA reads as TGTGCCAGCAGCCCAGAGCGGAGGGTTAGCTCTGGAAACACCATATATTTT.

This clone has only one observation. The rearrangement uses TRBV5-6 and TRBJ2-3; 7 bases map to TRBD1. CDR1 and CDR2 from the germline V gene are SGHDT and YYEEEE. The V segment lost 1 base and the J segment 4 bases; nucleotides outside the gene matches: 6. The CDR3 totals 15 residues. DNA for the CDR3: TGTGCCAGCAGCTTGTCCAGGGGGATCGCAGATACGCAGTATTTT. The encoded protein is CASSLSRGIADTQYF.

The chain combines TRBV2 with TRBJ1-3; TRBD1 might be the D (6 bases). The CDR3 runs 13 residues. Germline V CDR1 and CDR2: SNHLY, FYNNEI. V was clipped by 8 bases and J by 2 bases, with 10 bases between them. This CDR3 reads CASQGQTGNTIYF. The CDR3, as DNA: TGTGCCAGCCAAGGACAGACTGGAAACACCATATATTTT.

The rearrangement links TRBV19 to TRBJ1-5; TRBD1 agrees at 7 bases. The CDR3 contains 14 residues. The trim removed 7 bases at V and 5 bases at J, leaving 8 bases unmatched. Germline values: CDR1 LNHDA, CDR2 SQIVND (reference sequence). Here the CDR3 reads CASTRDSTYQPQHF. CDR3 bases: TGTGCCAGTACTAGGGACAGCACCTATCAGCCCCAGCATTTT.

The chain employs TRBV5-1 and TRBJ1-5, with a possible D match to TRBD1 (6 bases). CDR1 and CDR2 from the germline V gene are SGHRS and YFSETQ. The CDR3 loop spans 15 amino acids. Trimming removed 0 bases at V and 3 bases at J, with 10 bases between. CDR3 nucleotide sequence: TGCGCCAGCAGCTTGGATGGACAGTACAATCAGCCCCAGCATTTT. This encodes CASSLDGQYNQPQHF.

The sample holds a few counts of this clone. The V gene is TRBV4-2, the J gene TRBJ1-2, with D perhaps TRBD1 (5 bases). Trimming took 4 bases from V and 10 from J, leaving 22 bases between them. Germline V gene data show CDR1 as LGHNA and CDR2 as YNFKEQ. This CDR3 region has 15 residues. The CDR3 DNA follows: TGTGCCAGCAGCCCGACCGCCGGGACTGTCTCGGACTACACCTTC. It is translated as CASSPTAGTVSDYTF.

The chain employs TRBV18 and TRBJ1-1, with TRBD1 matching 7 bases. V lost 3 bases, J lost 3 bases, and 7 bases stayed unmatched. The CDR3 totals 15 residues. CDR1 and CDR2 (germline): KGHSH, LQKENI. The CDR3 coding sequence is TGTGCCAGCTCACCGACGACAGGGAGCGACACTGAAGCTTTCTTT. It specifies CASSPTTGSDTEAFF.

J is TRBJ1-1 and V is TRBV5-1, with D maybe TRBD1 (5 bases). The V gene's germline CDR1 is SGHRS and CDR2 YFSETQ. V shed 2 bases and J shed 1 base, with 12 bases lying between them. The CDR3 is 15 residues long. The CDR3 DNA reads TGCGCCAGCAGCTTTAGTGTGGACACGAACACTGAAGCTTTCTTT. It specifies CASSFSVDTNTEAFF. The whole variable domain, filled in from reference TRBV5-1 and TRBJ1-1, reads KAGVTQTPRYLIKTRGQQVTLSCSPISGHRSVSWYQQTPGQGLQFLFEYFSETQRNKGNFPGRFSGRQFSNSRSEMNVSTLELGDSALYLCASSFSVDTNTEAFFGQGTRLTVV.

The CDR3 loop reads CASSLGGQGMIYNEQFF. CDR3 bases: TGTGCCAGCAGCTTGGGGGGCCAGGGTATGATCTACAATGAGCAGTTCTTC. The rearrangement uses TRBV5-8 and TRBJ2-1; a possible D gene is TRBD1 (5 bases). Germline-derived CDR1 and CDR2 are SGHTS and YDEGEE. The ends were cut back, 0 bases at V and 3 bases at J, with 16 bases in the middle. The CDR3 length is 17 residues. The complete variable domain, with remaining parts taken from reference TRBV5-8 and TRBJ2-1, reads EAGVTQSPTHLIKTRGQQATLRCSPISGHTSVYWYQQALGLGLQFLLWYDEGEERNRGNFPPRFSGRQFPNYSSELNVNALELEDSALYLCASSLGGQGMIYNEQFFGPGTRLTVL.